This record covers a single T cell receptor beta chain. This sample is part of a study of shared clonotypes between healthy human individuals. With 7 bases clipped from V and 14 bases from J, the junction kept 15 bases outside the gene matches. CDR3 length: 14 amino acids. Germline loops: CDR1 SEHNR, CDR2 FQNEAQ (reference sequence). Into CD45RA+ naive and CD45RA-negative memory subsets, the CD4+ cells were split. Repertoires were generated with immunoSEQ multiplex PCR, while TCRdb's copy carries only in-frame clones and drops some. Seen here are 950,000 to 1,100,000 clones, roughly 75% observed once, and the top ten hold approximately 1.5%.

The receptor's source is a young man in good health. The sample was memory CD4+ T cells sorted from blood. The subset was: CD45RA-negative fraction. The chain links TRBV7-9 to TRBJ2-1; TRBD2 matches 9 bases. CDR3 amino acids: CASTASALSGSEFF. CDR3 DNA sequence: TGTGCCAGCACCGCCTCGGCCCTTAGCGGGAGCGAGTTCTTC.